The T cell receptor beta chain under discussion was sequenced for a study of T cell responses to AZD1222 COVID-19 vaccine. Study details: Investigators merged groups given second doses at roughly 4 or roughly 12 weeks.

Per germline, CDR1 SGHTA and CDR2 FQGNSA. This CDR3 is 15 amino acids long. With V trimmed by 5 bases and J by 6 bases, 5 bases remained unmatched. About this clone itself: Its antigen is still unknown.

Using immunoSEQ multiplex PCR, the repertoire was profiled, and TCRdb retains in-frame clones only, with some absent. The sample has over 100,000 clones, 88% seen once; the top ten hold about 8.7%. Whole-study results and caveats: Following two doses of AZD1222, Spike-specific TCR breadth and depth rose. Clonal diversity may have been underestimated in mostly white British donors.

The sample consisted of peripheral blood, taken on day 0 of AZD1222 vaccination. The receptor was derived from an adult in good health. The rearrangement joins TRBV7-2 to TRBJ1-6, with TRBD1 matching 9 bases. The CDR3 DNA follows: TGTGCCAGCAGCGTACAGGGGGCGGGTAATTCACCCCTCCACTTT. As protein: CASSVQGAGNSPLHF.